Listed below are T cell receptor beta chains from one sample, sequenced in a study of T cell responses to AZD1222 COVID-19 vaccine. The assay was immunoSEQ multiplex PCR, and TCRdb's table has in-frame clones only and misses some. The profile shows more than 130,000 clones, 90% of them singletons. This sample comprised peripheral blood, obtained on day 0 of AZD1222 vaccination. The receptors shown here come from an adult in good health. Both conserved end residues are part of each CDR3. A D gene is named only where the DNA matches it firmly. Clone sizes are given selectively: once, few, many, or a class where the clone is expanded.

J gene | clone size | D gene | V gene | CDR3 protein | CDR3 DNA
TRBJ1-4 | . | . | TRBV7-9 | CASSLGTASEKLFF | TGTGCCAGCAGCTTGGGGACTGCCTCTGAAAAACTGTTTTTT
TRBJ2-1 | . | . | TRBV4-3 | CASSQDLANYNEQFF | TGCGCCAGCAGCCAAGATCTAGCGAATTACAATGAGCAGTTCTTC
TRBJ1-1 | many | . | TRBV6-5 | CASSHGGSKAFF | TGTGCCAGCAGTCATGGGGGTAGCAAAGCTTTCTTT
TRBJ1-1 | . | . | TRBV27 | CASRLPFRDTEAFF | TGTGCCAGCAGATTGCCGTTTAGGGACACTGAAGCTTTCTTT
TRBJ1-1 | . | . | TRBV5-1 | CASSSTQGSAEAFF | TGCGCCAGCAGCTCCACCCAGGGATCCGCTGAAGCTTTCTTT
TRBJ1-2 | . | . | TRBV6-5 | CASSYSRANYGYTF | TGTGCCAGCAGTTACAGCAGGGCTAACTATGGCTACACCTTC
TRBJ1-3 | . | . | TRBV4-2 | CASSQDKGSGNTIYF | TGTGCCAGCAGCCAAGATAAGGGCTCTGGAAACACCATATATTTT
TRBJ2-1 | . | . | TRBV7-8 | CASSHYIPREIPNEQFF | TGTGCCAGCAGCCATTATATTCCCCGGGAGATTCCCAATGAGCAGTTCTTC
TRBJ1-4 | . | . | TRBV3-1/TRBV3-2 | CASSQELVRDEKLFF | TGTGCCAGCAGCCAAGAGTTAGTTCGGGATGAAAAACTGTTTTTT
TRBJ2-5 | . | TRBD1 | TRBV10-2 | CASRGTGSQETQYF | TGCGCCAGCAGGGGGACAGGGAGCCAAGAGACCCAGTACTTC
TRBJ1-6 | . | . | TRBV5-1 | CASSSGTGTIPLHF | TGCGCCAGCAGCTCCGGGACCGGAACAATTCCCCTCCACTTT
TRBJ1-2 | . | TRBD1 | TRBV5-4 | CASSRDRGGYTF | TGTGCCAGCAGCCGGGACAGGGGAGGCTACACCTTC
TRBJ1-3 | . | TRBD1 | TRBV18 | CASSPLTGGENTIYF | TGTGCCAGCTCACCTCTCACAGGGGGCGAAAACACCATATATTTT
TRBJ1-1 | . | . | TRBV11-2 | CASSFTGWRNTEAFF | TGTGCCAGCAGCTTTACAGGGTGGAGAAACACTGAAGCTTTCTTT
TRBJ2-2 | . | TRBD2 | TRBV6-6 | CASSYRAGGSGGELFF | TGTGCCAGCAGTTACCGGGCCGGGGGGAGTGGCGGGGAGCTGTTTTTT
TRBJ2-7 | . | . | TRBV3-1/TRBV3-2 | CASSQGPGALTQYF | TGTGCCAGCAGCCAAGGACCGGGGGCGCTAACACAGTACTTC
TRBJ1-1 | few | . | TRBV3-1/TRBV3-2 | CASSPGRVPEAFF | TGTGCCAGCAGCCCGGGTCGAGTCCCTGAAGCTTTCTTT
TRBJ2-3 | . | . | TRBV7-2 | CASSLNLGDTQYF | TGTGCCAGCAGCTTAAATTTAGGAGATACGCAGTATTTT
TRBJ2-5 | . | TRBD2 | TRBV15 | CATSRAPSGRTETQYF | TGTGCCACCAGCAGAGCCCCTAGCGGGAGAACGGAGACCCAGTACTTC
TRBJ2-1 | . | . | TRBV15 | CATSIEDEQFF | TGTGCCACCAGCATCGAGGATGAGCAGTTCTTC
TRBJ2-7 | . | TRBD1 | TRBV12-3/TRBV12-4 | CASSPGQSEFSF | TGTGCCAGCAGCCCGGGACAGTCGGAATTCAGCTTC
TRBJ1-3 | . | . | TRBV2 | CASSRQSSGNTIYF | TGTGCCAGCAGCAGACAGAGCTCTGGAAACACCATATATTTT
TRBJ2-2 | . | . | TRBV6-5 | CASSYGAVYTGELFF | TGTGCCAGCAGTTACGGGGCAGTGTACACCGGGGAGCTGTTTTTT